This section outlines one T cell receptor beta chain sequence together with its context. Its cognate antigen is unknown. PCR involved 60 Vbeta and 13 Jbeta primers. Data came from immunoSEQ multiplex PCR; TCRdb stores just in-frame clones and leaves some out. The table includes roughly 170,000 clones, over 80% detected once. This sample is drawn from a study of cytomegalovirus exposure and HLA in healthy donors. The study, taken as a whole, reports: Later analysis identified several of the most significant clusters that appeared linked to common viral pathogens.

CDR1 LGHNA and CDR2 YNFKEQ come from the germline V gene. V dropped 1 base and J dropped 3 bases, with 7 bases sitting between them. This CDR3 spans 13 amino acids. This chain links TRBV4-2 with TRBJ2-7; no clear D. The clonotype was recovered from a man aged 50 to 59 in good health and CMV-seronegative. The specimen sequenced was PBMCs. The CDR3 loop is CASSQGQNYEQYF. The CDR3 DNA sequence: TGTGCCAGCAGCCAAGGGCAGAACTACGAGCAGTACTTC.